The text below deals with one T cell receptor (beta chain). This clonotype has at least ten counts. Its antigen is still unknown. Per-base quality was not reported, and no clone a single base away is much larger than it. This specimen comes from a study of T cells in Graves' hyperthyroidism and ophthalmopathy (dated by TCRdb to the late 2010s). Context from the whole study: Peripheral blood was collected at initial diagnosis, before any treatment. In addition, the study compared T-cell repertoires in thyroid tissue and in blood from five or six Graves' hyperthyroidism patients. After blood sampling, hyperthyroidism patients were treated with methimazole at a starting dose of 30 mg daily, and ophthalmopathy patients were treated with high-dose intravenous methylprednisolone. Prospective prediction of ophthalmopathy was tested in an independent validation cohort of approximately 19 hyperthyroidism patients and 17 patients who later progressed to ophthalmopathy. The roughly 94 discovery patients were randomly divided into training and test sets at a 7:3 ratio. The paper describes TCR Vbeta CDR3 sequencing of 135 peripheral blood samples, made up of 43 ophthalmopathy patients, approximately 76 hyperthyroidism patients and about 17 progressor patients. To identify distinguishing TCR V-J signatures, a discovery cohort of some 99 patients was used, comprising 40 to 45 with Graves' ophthalmopathy and 57 with stable Graves' hyperthyroidism. Beyond this particular receptor, the publication reports: In validation, the model predicted progression to ophthalmopathy with over 65% sensitivity and less than 80% specificity, a median of about 6 months before onset. A 13 V-J signature model separated ophthalmopathy from stable hyperthyroidism, with roughly 88% sensitivity and about 81% specificity in cross-validation and 80%/75% in testing. No statistical method was used to fix the sample size in advance, and group allocation was not hidden from the investigators. Most expanded thyroid clonotypes (frequency above 0.001) were also detected in blood, a finding suggesting that blood repertoires may reflect thyroid immune responses.

The TCR beta CDR3 regions were amplified from the RNA transcripts. For the first round of RT-PCR on the TCR CDR3, the HTBI primer set was used together with the Qiagen OneStep RT-PCR kit. Libraries were constructed in a second round of multiplex PCR, after which size selection and purification were carried out. Sequencing of the libraries was done on an Illumina HiSeq2000 using paired-end 100 bp reads. In the paper's pipeline: SOAPnuke was used to process the raw data, with reads discarded if the reads contained adapters or uncalled bases, had a mean Phred below 15, or lacked an exact constant-primer or identifier match. COPE v1.2.5 was used to merge the high-quality paired reads, and each unique nucleotide sequence was defined as a clonotype. MiTCR v1.1 was used to align clonotypes to the IMGT TRBV, TRBD and TRBJ reference segments. Analysis was restricted to V-J combinations with a frequency above 0.0001, which covered roughly 99% of repertoires. The TCS score was defined as the ratio of F50 (clonal expansion) to E x V (chaos), calculated using BLOSUM62-based TCRdist between CDR3 peptides within each V-J. Welch's t-statistics and random forest reduced several hundred V-J features to roughly 13, which were used in a naive Bayes classifier (R e1071). The public reads were reprocessed in TCRdb via fastp at Q25 and MiXCR, keeping in-frame beta chains. Rows merge per CDR3 protein into single entries with the most common DNA and genes. These V and J calls rely on TCRdb rather than the paper's analysis. This sample has 730,000 or so distinct CDR3 sequences in its table, and 18% of those were observed once. The ten largest clones capture approximately 16% of the sample.

Hyperthyroidism patients were newly diagnosed, with disease duration under 2 months, and aged 18 to 65 years. Exclusion was applied to patients with uncontrolled infections, other autoimmune diseases, pregnancy or lactation. Clinical symptoms, serum thyroxine and TRAb, thyroid ultrasound, and orbital computed tomography formed the basis for the diagnoses. Blood from progressor patients was drawn when they were first diagnosed with hyperthyroidism, before any ophthalmopathy symptoms appeared. PBMCs were isolated from about 9 ml of fresh peripheral blood by Ficoll-Paque density gradient centrifugation. Progressor patients were first diagnosed with Graves' hyperthyroidism and then developed ophthalmopathy during follow-up. Trizol reagent was used to extract total RNA, and RNA quality was then checked on an Agilent 2100 Bioanalyzer. Trimming takes 1 base from V and 6 bases from J, and the germline ends sit 16 bases apart. From the cysteine up to the phenylalanine, the CDR3 has a length of 15 residues. Here the CDR3 DNA is all that survives: 45 bases in frame from base 1. The CDR1 and CDR2 encoded by the germline V gene are SGHTA and FQGNSA.

Sequenced: blood. The chain is assembled from TRBV7-2 and TRBJ2-7, with the D gene possibly TRBD1 or TRBD2, each one fitting 6 bases. The receptor was isolated from a woman between 45 and 60 years old with Graves' hyperthyroidism that later progressed to Graves' ophthalmopathy. The CDR3 sequence is CASSLDLLEGGEQYF. Here is the DNA: TGTGCCAGCAGCTTAGACTTGCTAGAGGGGGGCGAGCAGTACTTC.